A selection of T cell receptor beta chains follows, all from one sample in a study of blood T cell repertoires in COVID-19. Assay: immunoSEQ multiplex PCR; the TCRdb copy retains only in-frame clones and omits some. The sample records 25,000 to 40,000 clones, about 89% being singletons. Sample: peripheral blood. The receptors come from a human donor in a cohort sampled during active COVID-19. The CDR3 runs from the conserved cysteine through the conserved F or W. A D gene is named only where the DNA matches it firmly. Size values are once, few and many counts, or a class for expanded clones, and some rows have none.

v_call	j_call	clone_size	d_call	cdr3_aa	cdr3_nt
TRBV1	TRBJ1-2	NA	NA	CTSSQSGDRELLGGYTF	TGCACCAGCAGCCAAAGTGGGGACAGGGAACTTCTGGGGGGCTACACCTTC
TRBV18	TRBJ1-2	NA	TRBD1	CASSPIPGQLGPGYGYTF	TGTGCCAGCTCACCAATCCCGGGACAGCTGGGGCCTGGGTATGGCTACACCTTC
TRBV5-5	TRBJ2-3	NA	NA	CASSLGTATDTQYF	TGTGCCAGCAGCTTGGGTACAGCTACAGATACGCAGTATTTT
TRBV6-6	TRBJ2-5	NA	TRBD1	CASSYGQAQETQYF	TGTGCCAGCAGTTACGGACAGGCACAAGAGACCCAGTACTTC
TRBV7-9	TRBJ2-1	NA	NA	CASRLTAYNEQFF	TGTGCCAGCAGACTCACAGCCTACAATGAGCAGTTCTTC
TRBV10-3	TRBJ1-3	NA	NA	CAISPTVPGNTIYF	TGTGCCATCAGTCCTACAGTCCCTGGAAACACCATATATTTT
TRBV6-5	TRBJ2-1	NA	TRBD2	CASRRDGTSLNEQFF	TGTGCCAGCCGCCGGGACGGGACTAGCCTTAATGAGCAGTTCTTC
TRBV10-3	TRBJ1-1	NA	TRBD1	CAISGQGNTEAFF	TGTGCCATCAGCGGACAGGGAAACACTGAAGCTTTCTTT
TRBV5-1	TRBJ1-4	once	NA	CASSLGAQEKLFF	TGCGCCAGCAGCTTGGGGGCGCAGGAAAAACTGTTTTTT
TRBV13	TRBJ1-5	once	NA	CASSLGSSNQPQHF	TGTGCCAGCAGCTTAGGGTCAAGCAATCAGCCCCAGCATTTT
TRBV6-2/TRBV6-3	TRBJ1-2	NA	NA	CASSYNGQFYGYTF	TGTGCCAGCAGCTATAACGGACAGTTCTATGGCTACACCTTC
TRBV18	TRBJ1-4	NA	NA	CASSLQRVNEKLFF	TGTGCCAGCTCACTCCAACGGGTTAATGAAAAACTGTTTTTT
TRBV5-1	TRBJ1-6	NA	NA	CASSSIEGHSPLHF	TGCGCCAGCAGCAGCATTGAGGGCCATTCACCCCTCCACTTT
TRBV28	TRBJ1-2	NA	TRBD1	CASSSVKGQGGGGYTF	TGTGCCAGCAGCTCCGTTAAAGGACAGGGCGGAGGTGGCTACACCTTC
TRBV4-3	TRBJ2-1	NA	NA	CASSQDVSHEQFF	TGCGCCAGCAGCCAAGATGTGTCTCATGAGCAGTTCTTC
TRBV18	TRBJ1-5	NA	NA	CASPPTGFNQPQHF	TGTGCCAGCCCACCAACGGGGTTCAATCAGCCCCAGCATTTT
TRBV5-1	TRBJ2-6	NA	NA	CASSLEQGFYGANVLTF	TGCGCCAGCAGCTTGGAACAGGGATTTTACGGGGCCAACGTCCTGACTTTC
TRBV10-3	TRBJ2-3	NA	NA	CAISPGQPNTDTQYF	TGTGCCATCAGTCCCGGACAGCCTAACACAGATACGCAGTATTTT
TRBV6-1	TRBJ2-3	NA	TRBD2	CASSGRLAGRGDTQYF	TGTGCCAGCAGTGGCCGACTAGCGGGGCGGGGAGATACGCAGTATTTT
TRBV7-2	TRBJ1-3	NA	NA	CASSFPDSGNTIYF	TGTGCCAGCAGCTTCCCAGACTCTGGAAACACCATATATTTT
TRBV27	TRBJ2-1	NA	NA	CASSLGGYNEQFF	TGTGCCAGCAGTTTGGGAGGCTACAATGAGCAGTTCTTC
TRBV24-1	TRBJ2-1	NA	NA	CATSDLEDSVRNEQFF	TGTGCCACCAGTGATTTGGAGGACTCGGTAAGAAATGAGCAGTTCTTC
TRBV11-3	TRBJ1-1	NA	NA	CASSPSENTEAFF	TGTGCCAGCAGCCCCTCAGAGAACACTGAAGCTTTCTTT
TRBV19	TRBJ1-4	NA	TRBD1	CARNRTGQIGPEKLFF	TGTGCCAGGAACCGGACAGGGCAGATAGGGCCCGAAAAACTGTTTTTT
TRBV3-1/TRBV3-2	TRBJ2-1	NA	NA	CASSRLRDWPFF	TGTGCCAGCAGCCGACTCCGGGACTGGCCTTTCTTC
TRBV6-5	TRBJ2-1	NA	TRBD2	CASNPAGAYNEQFF	TGTGCCAGCAATCCAGCGGGGGCCTACAATGAGCAGTTCTTC
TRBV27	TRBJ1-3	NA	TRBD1	CASSSTGGASGNTIYF	TGTGCCAGCAGTTCTACAGGGGGGGCCTCTGGAAACACCATATATTTT
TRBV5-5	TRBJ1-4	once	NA	CASSLASGEKLFF	TGTGCCAGCAGCTTGGCCTCGGGAGAAAAACTGTTTTTT